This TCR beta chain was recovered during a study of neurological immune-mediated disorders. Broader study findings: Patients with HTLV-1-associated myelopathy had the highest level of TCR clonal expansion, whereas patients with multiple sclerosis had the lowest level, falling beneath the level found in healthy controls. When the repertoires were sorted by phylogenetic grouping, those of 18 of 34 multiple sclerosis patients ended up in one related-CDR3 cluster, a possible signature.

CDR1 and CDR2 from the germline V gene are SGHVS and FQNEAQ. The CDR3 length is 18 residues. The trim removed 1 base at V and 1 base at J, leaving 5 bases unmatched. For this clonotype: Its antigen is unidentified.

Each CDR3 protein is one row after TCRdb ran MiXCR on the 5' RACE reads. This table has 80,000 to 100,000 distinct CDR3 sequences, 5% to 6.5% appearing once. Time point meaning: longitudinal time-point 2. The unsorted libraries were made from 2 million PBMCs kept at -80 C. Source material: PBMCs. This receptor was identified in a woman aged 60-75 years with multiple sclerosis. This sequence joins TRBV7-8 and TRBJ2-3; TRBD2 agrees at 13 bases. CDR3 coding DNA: TGTGCCAGCAGCTTAGTAACTAGCGGGGGGGCGGGCACAGATACGCAGTATTTT. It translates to CASSLVTSGGAGTDTQYF. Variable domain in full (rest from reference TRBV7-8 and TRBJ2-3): GAGVSQSPRYKVAKRGQDVALRCDPISGHVSLFWYQQALGQGPEFLTYFQNEAQLDKSGLPSDRFFAERPEGSVSTLKIQRTQQEDSAVYLCASSLVTSGGAGTDTQYFGPGTRLTVL.